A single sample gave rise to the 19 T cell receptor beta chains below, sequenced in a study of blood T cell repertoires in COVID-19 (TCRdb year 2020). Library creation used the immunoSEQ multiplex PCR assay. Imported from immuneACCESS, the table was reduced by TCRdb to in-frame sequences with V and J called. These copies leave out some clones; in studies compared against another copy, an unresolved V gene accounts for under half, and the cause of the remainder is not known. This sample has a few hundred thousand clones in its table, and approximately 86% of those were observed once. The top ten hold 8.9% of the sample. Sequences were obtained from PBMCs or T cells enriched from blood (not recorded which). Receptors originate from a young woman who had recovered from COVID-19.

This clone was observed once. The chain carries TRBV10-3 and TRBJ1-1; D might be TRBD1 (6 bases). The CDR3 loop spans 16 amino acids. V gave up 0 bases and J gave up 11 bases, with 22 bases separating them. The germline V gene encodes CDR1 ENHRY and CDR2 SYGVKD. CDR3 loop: CAISESLTGTIGLAFF. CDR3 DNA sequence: TGTGCCATCAGTGAGTCATTAACCGGGACAATCGGCCTGGCTTTCTTT.

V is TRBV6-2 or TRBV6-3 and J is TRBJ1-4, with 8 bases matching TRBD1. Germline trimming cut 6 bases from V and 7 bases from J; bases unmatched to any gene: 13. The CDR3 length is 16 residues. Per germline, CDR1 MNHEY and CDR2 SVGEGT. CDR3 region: CASSPQTGAFSEKLFF. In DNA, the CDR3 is TGTGCCAGCAGCCCTCAGACAGGGGCCTTTAGTGAAAAACTGTTTTTT.

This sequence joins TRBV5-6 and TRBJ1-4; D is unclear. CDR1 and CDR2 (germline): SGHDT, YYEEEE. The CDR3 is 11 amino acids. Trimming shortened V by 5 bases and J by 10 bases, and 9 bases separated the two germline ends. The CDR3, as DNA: TGTGCCAGCAGTTCGGCGGGAAAACTGTTTTTT. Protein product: CASSSAGKLFF.

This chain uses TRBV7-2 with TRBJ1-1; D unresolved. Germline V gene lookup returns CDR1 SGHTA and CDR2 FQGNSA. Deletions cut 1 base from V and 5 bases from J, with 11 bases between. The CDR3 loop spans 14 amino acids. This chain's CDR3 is CASSLVAGMTEAFF. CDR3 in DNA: TGTGCCAGCAGCTTAGTGGCGGGTATGACTGAAGCTTTCTTT.

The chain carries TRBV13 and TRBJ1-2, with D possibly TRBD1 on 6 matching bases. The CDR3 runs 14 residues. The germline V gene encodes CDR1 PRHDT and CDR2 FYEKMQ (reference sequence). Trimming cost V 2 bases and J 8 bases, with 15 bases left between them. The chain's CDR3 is CASSLYAGGLGYTF. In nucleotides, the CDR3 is TGTGCCAGCAGCTTATACGCCGGGGGGCTCGGCTACACCTTC.

The CDR3 reads CASSIRGPSYEQYF. In DNA form, the CDR3 reads TGTGCCAGTAGTATAAGGGGGCCGTCCTACGAGCAGTACTTC. This chain connects TRBV19 to TRBJ2-7; 7 positions agree with TRBD1. Germline trimming cut 2 bases from V and 1 base from J; bases unmatched to any gene: 2. In germline, CDR1 is LNHDA, CDR2 SQIVND (reference sequence). CDR3 length equals 14 residues.

The chain's CDR3 is CASTVRGTANSPLHF. The CDR3 DNA sequence: TGTGCCAGCACCGTAAGAGGGACAGCTAATTCACCCCTCCACTTT. This rearrangement joins TRBV28 to TRBJ1-6; TRBD1 agrees at 7 bases. CDR1 is MDHEN, CDR2 SYDVKM, per germline. J was trimmed by 6 bases and V by 7 bases; bases with no gene match: 9. The CDR3 sequence is 15 residues long.

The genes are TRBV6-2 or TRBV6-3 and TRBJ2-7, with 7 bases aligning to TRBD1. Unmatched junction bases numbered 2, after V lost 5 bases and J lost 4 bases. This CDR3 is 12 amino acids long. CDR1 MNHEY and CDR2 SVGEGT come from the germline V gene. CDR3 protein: CASSKQGYEQYF. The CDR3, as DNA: TGTGCCAGCAGTAAACAGGGGTACGAGCAGTACTTC.

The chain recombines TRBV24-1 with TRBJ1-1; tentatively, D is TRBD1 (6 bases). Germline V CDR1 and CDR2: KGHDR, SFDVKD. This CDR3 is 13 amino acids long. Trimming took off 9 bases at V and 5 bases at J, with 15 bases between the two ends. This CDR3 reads CATRGAVGTEAFF. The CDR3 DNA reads TGTGCCACCCGGGGGGCGGTGGGGACTGAAGCTTTCTTT.

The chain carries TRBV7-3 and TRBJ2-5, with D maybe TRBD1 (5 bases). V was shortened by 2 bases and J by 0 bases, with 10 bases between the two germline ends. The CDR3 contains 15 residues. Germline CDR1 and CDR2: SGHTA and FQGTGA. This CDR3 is CASSLYSGNQETQYF. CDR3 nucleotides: TGTGCCAGCAGCTTATATTCAGGGAACCAAGAGACCCAGTACTTC.

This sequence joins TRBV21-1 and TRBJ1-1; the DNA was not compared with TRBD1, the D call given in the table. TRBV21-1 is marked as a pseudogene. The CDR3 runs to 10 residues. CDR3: CASLTEWAFF. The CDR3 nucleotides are TGTGCCAGTTTAACAGAGTGGGCTTTCTTT.

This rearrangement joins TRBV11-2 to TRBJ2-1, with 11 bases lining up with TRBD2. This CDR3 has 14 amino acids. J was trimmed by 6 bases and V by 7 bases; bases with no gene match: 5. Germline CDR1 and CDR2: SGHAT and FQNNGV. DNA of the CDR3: TGTGCCAGCACTACTAGCGGGGGATCCAATGAGCAGTTCTTC. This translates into CASTTSGGSNEQFF.

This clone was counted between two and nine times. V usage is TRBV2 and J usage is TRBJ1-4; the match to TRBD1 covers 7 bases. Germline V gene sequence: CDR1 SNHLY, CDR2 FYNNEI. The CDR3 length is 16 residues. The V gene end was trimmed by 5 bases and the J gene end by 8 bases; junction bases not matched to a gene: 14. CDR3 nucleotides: TGTGCCAGCAGTCGGGCTCAACAGGGGATCAGGGAAAAACTGTTTTTT. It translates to CASSRAQQGIREKLFF. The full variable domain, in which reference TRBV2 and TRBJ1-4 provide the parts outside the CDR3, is EPEVTQTPSHQVTQMGQEVILRCVPISNHLYFYWYRQILGQKVEFLVSFYNNEISEKSEIFDDQFSVERPDGSNFTLKIRSTKLEDSAMYFCASSRAQQGIREKLFFGSGTQLSVL.

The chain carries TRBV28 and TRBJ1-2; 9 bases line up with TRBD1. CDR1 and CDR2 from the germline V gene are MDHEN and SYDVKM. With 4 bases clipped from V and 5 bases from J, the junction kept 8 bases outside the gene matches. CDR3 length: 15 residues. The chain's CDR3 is CASSSTGGKEYGYTF. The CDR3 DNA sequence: TGTGCCAGCAGTTCAACAGGGGGCAAGGAGTATGGCTACACCTTC.

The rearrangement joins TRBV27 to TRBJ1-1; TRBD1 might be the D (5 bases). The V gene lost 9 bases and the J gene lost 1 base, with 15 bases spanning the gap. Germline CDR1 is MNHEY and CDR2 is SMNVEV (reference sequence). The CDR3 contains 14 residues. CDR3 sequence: CASLTTGGNTEAFF. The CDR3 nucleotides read TGTGCCAGTTTGACAACGGGGGGGAACACTGAAGCTTTCTTT.

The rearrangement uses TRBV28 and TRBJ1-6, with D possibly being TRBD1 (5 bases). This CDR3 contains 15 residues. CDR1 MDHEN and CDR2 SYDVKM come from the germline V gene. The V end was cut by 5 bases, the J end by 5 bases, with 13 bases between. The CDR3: CASSPPDTDNSPLHF. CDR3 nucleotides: TGTGCCAGCAGTCCGCCGGACACAGATAATTCACCCCTCCACTTT.

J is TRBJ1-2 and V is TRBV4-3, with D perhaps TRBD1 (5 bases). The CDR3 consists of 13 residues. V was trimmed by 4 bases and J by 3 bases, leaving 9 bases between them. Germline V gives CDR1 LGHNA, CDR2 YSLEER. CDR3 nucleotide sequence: TGCGCCAGCAGCCCCGAGACAGACTATGGCTACACCTTC. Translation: CASSPETDYGYTF.

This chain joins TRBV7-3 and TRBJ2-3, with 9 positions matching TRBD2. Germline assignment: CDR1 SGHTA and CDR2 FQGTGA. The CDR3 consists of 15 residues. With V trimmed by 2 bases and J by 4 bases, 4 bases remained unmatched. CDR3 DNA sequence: TGTGCCAGCAGCTTAGGCGGGAGGGCCTCAGATACGCAGTATTTT. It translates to CASSLGGRASDTQYF. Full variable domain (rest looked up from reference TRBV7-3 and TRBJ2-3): GAGVSQTPSNKVTEKGKYVELRCDPISGHTALYWYRQSLGQGPEFLIYFQGTGAADDSGLPNDRFFAVRPEGSVSTLKIQRTERGDSAVYLCASSLGGRASDTQYFGPGTRLTVL.

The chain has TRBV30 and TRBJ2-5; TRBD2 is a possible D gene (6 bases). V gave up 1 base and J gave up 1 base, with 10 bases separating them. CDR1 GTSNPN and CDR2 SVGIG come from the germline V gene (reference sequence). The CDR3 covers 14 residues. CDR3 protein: CAWSAPGSQETQYF. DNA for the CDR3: TGTGCCTGGAGTGCCCCCGGGAGCCAAGAGACCCAGTACTTC.